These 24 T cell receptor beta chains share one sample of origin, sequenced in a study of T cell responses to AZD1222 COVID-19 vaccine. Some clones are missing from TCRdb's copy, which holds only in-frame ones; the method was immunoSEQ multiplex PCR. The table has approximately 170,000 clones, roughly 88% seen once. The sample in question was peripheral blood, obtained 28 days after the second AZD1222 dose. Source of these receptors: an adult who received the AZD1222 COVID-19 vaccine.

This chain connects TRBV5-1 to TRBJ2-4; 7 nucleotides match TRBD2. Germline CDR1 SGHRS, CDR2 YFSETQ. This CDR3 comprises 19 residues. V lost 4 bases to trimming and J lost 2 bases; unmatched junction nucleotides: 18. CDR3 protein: CASSREALGSGGSKNIQYF. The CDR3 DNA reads TGCGCCAGCAGCCGGGAGGCCTTGGGAAGTGGGGGATCCAAAAACATTCAGTACTTC. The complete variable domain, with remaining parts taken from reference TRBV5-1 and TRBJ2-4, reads KAGVTQTPRYLIKTRGQQVTLSCSPISGHRSVSWYQQTPGQGLQFLFEYFSETQRNKGNFPGRFSGRQFSNSRSEMNVSTLELGDSALYLCASSREALGSGGSKNIQYFGAGTRLSVL.

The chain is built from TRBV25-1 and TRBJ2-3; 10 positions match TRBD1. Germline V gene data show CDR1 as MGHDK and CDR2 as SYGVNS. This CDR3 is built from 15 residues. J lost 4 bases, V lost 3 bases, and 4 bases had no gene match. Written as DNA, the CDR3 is TGTGCCAGCAGTGACGCGGGACAGGGGTCAGATACGCAGTATTTT. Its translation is CASSDAGQGSDTQYF. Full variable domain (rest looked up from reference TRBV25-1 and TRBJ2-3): EADIYQTPRYLVIGTGKKITLECSQTMGHDKMYWYQQDPGMELHLIHYSYGVNSTEKGDLSSESTVSRIRTEHFPLTLESARPSHTSQYLCASSDAGQGSDTQYFGPGTRLTVL.

CDR3: CASSSMEGLLNEQFF. The DNA for the CDR3 is TGCGCCAGCAGCTCTATGGAGGGACTCCTTAATGAGCAGTTCTTC. The chain has TRBV5-1 and TRBJ2-1, with a possible D match to TRBD2 (6 bases). V lost 3 bases, J lost 7 bases, and 17 bases lay in between. In germline, CDR1 is SGHRS, CDR2 YFSETQ. The CDR3 length is 15 residues.

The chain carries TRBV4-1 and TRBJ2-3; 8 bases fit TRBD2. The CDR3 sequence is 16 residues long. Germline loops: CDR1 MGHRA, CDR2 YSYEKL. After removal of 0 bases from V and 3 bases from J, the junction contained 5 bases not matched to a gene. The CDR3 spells CASSQDTGGRTDTQYF. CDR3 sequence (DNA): TGCGCCAGCAGCCAAGACACGGGGGGGCGAACAGATACGCAGTATTTT.

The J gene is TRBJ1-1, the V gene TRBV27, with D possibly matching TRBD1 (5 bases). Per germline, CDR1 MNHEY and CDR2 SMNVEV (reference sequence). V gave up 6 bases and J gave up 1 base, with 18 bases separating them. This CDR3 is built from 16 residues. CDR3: CASREGRGIPNTEAFF. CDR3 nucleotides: TGTGCCAGCAGAGAGGGGCGCGGTATCCCGAACACTGAAGCTTTCTTT.

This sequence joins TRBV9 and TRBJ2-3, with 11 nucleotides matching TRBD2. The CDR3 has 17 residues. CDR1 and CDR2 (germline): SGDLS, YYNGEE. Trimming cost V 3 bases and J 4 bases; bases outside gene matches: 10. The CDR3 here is CASSGGSGGARADTQYF. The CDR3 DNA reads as TGTGCCAGCAGCGGTGGTAGCGGGGGGGCGAGGGCAGATACGCAGTATTTT.

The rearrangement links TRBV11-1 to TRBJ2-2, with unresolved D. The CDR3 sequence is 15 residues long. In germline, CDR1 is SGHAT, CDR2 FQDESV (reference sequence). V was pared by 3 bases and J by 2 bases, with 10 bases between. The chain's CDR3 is CASSLDGPNTGELFF. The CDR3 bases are TGTGCCAGCAGCTTGGATGGACCCAACACCGGGGAGCTGTTTTTT.

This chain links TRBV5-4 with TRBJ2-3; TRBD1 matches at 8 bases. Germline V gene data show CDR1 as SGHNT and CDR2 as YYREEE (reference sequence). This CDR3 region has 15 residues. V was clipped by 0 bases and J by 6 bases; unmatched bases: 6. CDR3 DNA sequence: TGTGCCAGCAGCTTGGCGGGACAGGCGGGCGATACGCAGTATTTT. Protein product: CASSLAGQAGDTQYF.

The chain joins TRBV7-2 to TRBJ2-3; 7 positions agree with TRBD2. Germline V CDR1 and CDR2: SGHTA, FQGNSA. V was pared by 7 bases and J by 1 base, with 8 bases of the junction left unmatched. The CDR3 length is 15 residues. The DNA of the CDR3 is TGTGCCAGCAACATGGGGGGGGTTGGCACAGATACGCAGTATTTT. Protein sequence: CASNMGGVGTDTQYF.

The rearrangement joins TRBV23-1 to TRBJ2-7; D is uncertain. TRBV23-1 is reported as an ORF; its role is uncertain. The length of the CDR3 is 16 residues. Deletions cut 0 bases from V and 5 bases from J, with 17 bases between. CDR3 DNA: TGCGCCAGCAGTCAATCGCTTTTAGGGTTAGTCCACGAGCAGTACTTC. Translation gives CASSQSLLGLVHEQYF.

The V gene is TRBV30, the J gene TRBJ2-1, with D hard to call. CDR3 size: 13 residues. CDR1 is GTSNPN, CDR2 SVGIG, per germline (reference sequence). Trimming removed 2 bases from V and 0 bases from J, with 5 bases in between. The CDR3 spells CAWSLGSYNEQFF. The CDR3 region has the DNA TGTGCCTGGAGTCTGGGCTCCTACAATGAGCAGTTCTTC.

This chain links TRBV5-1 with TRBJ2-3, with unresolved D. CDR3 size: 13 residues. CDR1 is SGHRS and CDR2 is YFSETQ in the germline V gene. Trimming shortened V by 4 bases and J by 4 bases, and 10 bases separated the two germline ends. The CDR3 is CASSTRTPDTQYF. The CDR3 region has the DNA TGCGCCAGCAGCACCCGTACCCCAGATACGCAGTATTTT.

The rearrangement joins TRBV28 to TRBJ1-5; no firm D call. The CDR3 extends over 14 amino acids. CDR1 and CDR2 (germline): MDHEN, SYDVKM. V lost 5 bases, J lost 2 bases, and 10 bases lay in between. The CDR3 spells CASSPARGNQPQHF. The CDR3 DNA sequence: TGTGCCAGCAGTCCCGCCCGGGGCAATCAGCCCCAGCATTTT.

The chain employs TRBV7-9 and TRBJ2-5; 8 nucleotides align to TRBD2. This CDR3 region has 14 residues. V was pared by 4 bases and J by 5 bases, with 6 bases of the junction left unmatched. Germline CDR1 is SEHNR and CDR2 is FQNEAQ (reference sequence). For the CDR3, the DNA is TGTGCCAGCAGCTCGGGACTAGTAGGTGAGACCCAGTACTTC. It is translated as CASSSGLVGETQYF.

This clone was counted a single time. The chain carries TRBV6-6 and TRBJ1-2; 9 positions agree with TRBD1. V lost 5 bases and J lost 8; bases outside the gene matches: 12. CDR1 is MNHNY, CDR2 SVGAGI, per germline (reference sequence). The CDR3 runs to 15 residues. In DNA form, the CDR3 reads TGTGCCAGCAGTAGGCCGGGACAGGGAGCTGGCGGCTACACCTTC. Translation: CASSRPGQGAGGYTF.

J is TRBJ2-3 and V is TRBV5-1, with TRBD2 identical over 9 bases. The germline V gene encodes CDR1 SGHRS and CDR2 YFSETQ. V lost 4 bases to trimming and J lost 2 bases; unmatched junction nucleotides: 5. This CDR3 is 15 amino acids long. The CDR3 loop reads CASSPSGAFTDTQYF. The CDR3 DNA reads TGCGCCAGCAGCCCTAGCGGGGCGTTCACAGATACGCAGTATTTT.

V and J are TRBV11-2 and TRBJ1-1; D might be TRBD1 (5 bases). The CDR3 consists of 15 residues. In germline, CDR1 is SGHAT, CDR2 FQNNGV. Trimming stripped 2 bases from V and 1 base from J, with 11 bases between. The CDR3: CASSLLGQGNTEAFF. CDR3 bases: TGTGCCAGCAGCTTATTAGGCCAGGGGAACACTGAAGCTTTCTTT.

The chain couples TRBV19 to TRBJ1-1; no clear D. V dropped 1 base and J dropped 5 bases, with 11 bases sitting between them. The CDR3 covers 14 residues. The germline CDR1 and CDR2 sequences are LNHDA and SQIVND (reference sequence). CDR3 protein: CASSIGTGETEAFF. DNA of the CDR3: TGTGCCAGTAGTATAGGGACCGGGGAAACTGAAGCTTTCTTT.

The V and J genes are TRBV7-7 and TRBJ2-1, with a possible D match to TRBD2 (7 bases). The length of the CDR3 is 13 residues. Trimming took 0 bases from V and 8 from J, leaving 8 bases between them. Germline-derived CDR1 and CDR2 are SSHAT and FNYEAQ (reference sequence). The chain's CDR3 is CASSLAGGHEQFF. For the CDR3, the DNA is TGTGCCAGCAGCTTAGCGGGGGGGCATGAGCAGTTCTTC.

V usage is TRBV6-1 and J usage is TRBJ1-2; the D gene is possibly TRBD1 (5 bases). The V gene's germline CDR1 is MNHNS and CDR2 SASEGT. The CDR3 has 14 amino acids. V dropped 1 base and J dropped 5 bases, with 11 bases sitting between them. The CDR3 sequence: CASSEVKGLYGYTF. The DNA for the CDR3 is TGTGCCAGCAGTGAAGTGAAGGGACTGTATGGCTACACCTTC.

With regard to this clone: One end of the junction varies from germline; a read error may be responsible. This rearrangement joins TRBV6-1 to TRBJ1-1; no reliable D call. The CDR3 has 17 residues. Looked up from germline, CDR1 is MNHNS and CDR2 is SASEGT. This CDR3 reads CASSEPPQFDLKTEAFF. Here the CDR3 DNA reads TGTGCCAGCAGTGAACCCCCCCAGTTCGATCTGAAAACTGAAGCTTTCTTT.

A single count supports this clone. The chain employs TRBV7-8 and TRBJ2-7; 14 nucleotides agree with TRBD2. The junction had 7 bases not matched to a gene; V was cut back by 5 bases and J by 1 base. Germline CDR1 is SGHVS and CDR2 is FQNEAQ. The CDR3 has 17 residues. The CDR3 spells CASSRTSGGQQSYEQYF. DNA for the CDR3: TGTGCCAGCAGCCGGACTAGCGGGGGGCAACAGTCCTACGAGCAGTACTTC.

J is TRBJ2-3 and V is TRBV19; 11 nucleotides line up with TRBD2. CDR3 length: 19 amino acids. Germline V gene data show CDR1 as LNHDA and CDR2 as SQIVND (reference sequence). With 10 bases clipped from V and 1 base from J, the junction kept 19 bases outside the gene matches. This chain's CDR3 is CATSPVTSGARWGTDTQYF. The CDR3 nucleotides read TGTGCCACCTCTCCGGTGACTAGCGGGGCCCGCTGGGGCACAGATACGCAGTATTTT.

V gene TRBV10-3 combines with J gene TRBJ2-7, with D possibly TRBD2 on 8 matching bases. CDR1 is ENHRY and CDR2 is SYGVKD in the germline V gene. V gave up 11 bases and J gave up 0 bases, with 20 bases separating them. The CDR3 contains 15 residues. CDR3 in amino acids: CASGRGQDSSYEQYF. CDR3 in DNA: TGTGCCTCCGGGAGGGGGCAGGACAGCTCCTACGAGCAGTACTTC.